This T cell receptor (beta chain) originates from a study of blood T cells in healthy people across ages. The use of a sample-barcoded 5' primer and a J-beta primer mix characterized a second PCR of about 7 to 12 cycles. TCRdb called the 5' RACE reads again in MiXCR, with one record for every CDR3 protein. The data hold hundreds of thousands of distinct CDR3 sequences, with around 50% observed a single time. J was trimmed by 6 bases and V by 5 bases; bases with no gene match: 10. This CDR3 is 14 amino acids long. Per germline, CDR1 DFQATT and CDR2 SNEGSKA (reference sequence). In its sample, this clonotype was seen many times.

Material: blood. This rearrangement joins TRBV20-1 to TRBJ2-7, with 10 bases that match TRBD2. This clonotype originated in a man aged 35 to 55 in good health. In DNA, the CDR3 is TGCAGTGCTTCCGCACTAGCGGGAAAGGGCGAGCAGTACTTC. It yields the protein CSASALAGKGEQYF.